The next 15 T cell receptor beta chains were all read from a single sample in a study of T cell changes during pregnancy in multiple sclerosis. The table came from immunoSEQ multiplex PCR; TCRdb's copy has only in-frame clones and leaves some out. The sample lists some 39,000 clones; roughly 92% were seen once. The sample comprised PBMCs (not recorded whether the cells were cultured). These TCRs come from a female donor with multiple sclerosis, enrolled in a pregnancy study.

CDR3 nucleotide sequence: TGTGCCAGCAGCGCTAGACCGGGACAGGGGCGGTTCTATGGCTACACCTTC. Protein sequence: CASSARPGQGRFYGYTF. The chain joins TRBV9 to TRBJ1-2, with TRBD1 matching 10 bases. Germline loops: CDR1 SGDLS, CDR2 YYNGEE. The CDR3 has 17 amino acids. After removal of 3 bases from V and 4 bases from J, the junction contained 12 bases not matched to a gene.

The rearrangement links TRBV7-9 to TRBJ1-1; D not resolved. Germline values: CDR1 SEHNR, CDR2 FQNEAQ (reference sequence). Deletions cut 1 base from V and 7 bases from J, with 7 bases between. The CDR3 runs to 12 residues. CDR3 loop: CASSLDRLEAFF. Here the CDR3 DNA reads TGTGCCAGCAGCTTAGACAGACTTGAAGCTTTCTTT. The full variable domain, with the rest looked up from reference TRBV7-9 and TRBJ1-1, is DTGVSQNPRHKITKRGQNVTFRCDPISEHNRLYWYRQTLGQGPEFLTYFQNEAQLEKSRLLSDRFSAERPKGSFSTLEIQRTEQGDSAMYLCASSLDRLEAFFGQGTRLTVV.

The chain recombines TRBV20-1 with TRBJ1-2; possibly TRBD1 for D (5 bases). CDR1 and CDR2 from the germline V gene are DFQATT and SNEGSKA (reference sequence). V was clipped by 3 bases and J by 12 bases, with 8 bases between them. The CDR3 is 9 residues long. CDR3 coding DNA: TGCAGTGCTAGTAGGGGTAACACCTTC. Translation: CSASRGNTF.

In its sample, this clone was seen once. The chain carries TRBV7-2 and TRBJ2-5; TRBD1 might be the D (5 bases). This CDR3 spans 14 amino acids. Germline V gene sequence: CDR1 SGHTA, CDR2 FQGNSA. Trimming took 3 bases from V and 2 from J, leaving 10 bases between them. The DNA for the CDR3 is TGTGCCAGCAGCTTCGACAGCTTTCAAGAGACCCAGTACTTC. Protein sequence: CASSFDSFQETQYF.

This clone was found a few times. V usage is TRBV4-3 and J usage is TRBJ2-7, with TRBD2 identical over 10 bases. CDR3 size: 15 residues. Trimming cost V 0 bases and J 5 bases; bases outside gene matches: 4. Germline V gene lookup returns CDR1 LGHNA and CDR2 YSLEER. The CDR3 DNA follows: TGCGCCAGCAGCCAAGATACTAGCGGGAAAGACGAGCAGTACTTC. Its translation: CASSQDTSGKDEQYF.

V gene TRBV18 combines with J gene TRBJ1-5, with D possibly being TRBD1 (5 bases). CDR3 length equals 15 residues. V shed 3 bases and J shed 4 bases, with 13 bases lying between them. Germline lookup yields CDR1 KGHSH and CDR2 LQKENI. The CDR3 nucleotides are TGTGCCAGCTCACCTAACGGACAAACTAATCAGCCCCAGCATTTT. It codes for CASSPNGQTNQPQHF. Full variable domain (rest looked up from reference TRBV18 and TRBJ1-5): NAGVMQNPRHLVRRRGQEARLRCSPMKGHSHVYWYRQLPEEGLKFMVYLQKENIIDESGMPKERFSAEFPKEGPSILRIQQVVRGDSAAYFCASSPNGQTNQPQHFGDGTRLSIL.

The chain couples TRBV7-2 to TRBJ2-6; tentative D call: TRBD1 (6 bases). V lost 1 base to trimming and J lost 12 bases, with 10 bases between them. The CDR3 contains 13 residues. Looked up from germline, CDR1 is SGHTA and CDR2 is FQGNSA. This CDR3 reads CASSLGQVAVLTF. The DNA of the CDR3 is TGTGCCAGCAGCTTAGGACAGGTGGCCGTCCTGACTTTC.

V usage is TRBV5-6 and J usage is TRBJ1-5; possibly TRBD1 for D (5 bases). Trimming removed 4 bases at V and 5 bases at J, with 13 bases between. This CDR3 has 14 residues. Germline lookup yields CDR1 SGHDT and CDR2 YYEEEE. CDR3 DNA: TGTGCCAGCAGCGACGGGACGTGGGATCAGCCCCAGCATTTT. Protein sequence: CASSDGTWDQPQHF.

The chain employs TRBV4-3 and TRBJ2-2; tentatively, D is TRBD2 (6 bases). CDR1 and CDR2 (germline): LGHNA, YSLEER. Deletions cut 0 bases from V and 5 bases from J, with 16 bases between. This CDR3 region has 17 residues. This CDR3 is CASSQDLLARITGELFF. The CDR3 bases are TGCGCCAGCAGCCAAGATCTCCTAGCGAGGATTACCGGGGAGCTGTTTTTT.

The chain couples TRBV10-1 to TRBJ1-5; TRBD1 agrees at 12 bases. The length of the CDR3 is 17 residues. V gave up 6 bases and J gave up 2 bases; unmatched junction bases: 8. CDR1 is WNHNN, CDR2 SYGVQD, per germline (reference sequence). The CDR3 nucleotides are TGCGCCAGCAGGTCCAGGGACAGGGGGCAGGGCAATCAGCCCCAGCATTTT. Translation: CASRSRDRGQGNQPQHF.

This chain joins TRBV6-5 and TRBJ1-4; 10 positions match TRBD1. CDR1 MNHEY and CDR2 SVGAGI come from the germline V gene. This CDR3 is built from 14 residues. After removal of 6 bases from V and 11 bases from J, the junction contained 9 bases not matched to a gene. CDR3 in DNA: TGTGCCAGCAGAAAAGGGACAGGGGTAGGGAAACTGTTTTTT. This gives the protein CASRKGTGVGKLFF.

The chain uses TRBV10-3 and TRBJ2-5; 7 bases match TRBD1. The germline V gene encodes CDR1 ENHRY and CDR2 SYGVKD. After removal of 6 bases from V and 4 bases from J, the junction contained 5 bases not matched to a gene. The CDR3 has 13 amino acids. The CDR3 nucleotides read TGTGCCATCAGGAGGGACAGCTTAGAGACCCAGTACTTC. Amino acid sequence: CAIRRDSLETQYF.

The chain has TRBV4-2 and TRBJ2-3, with 9 bases lining up with TRBD2. The germline CDR1 and CDR2 sequences are LGHNA and YNFKEQ. The V gene end was trimmed by 0 bases and the J gene end by 3 bases; junction bases not matched to a gene: 1. The CDR3 runs 15 residues. The CDR3 nucleotides are TGTGCCAGCAGCCAAGAGGCGGGAGGGACAGATACGCAGTATTTT. Its translation is CASSQEAGGTDTQYF.

The chain has TRBV4-3 and TRBJ2-2; 8 nucleotides agree with TRBD2. Per the germline V gene, CDR1 is LGHNA and CDR2 is YSLEER. The trim removed 4 bases at V and 3 bases at J, leaving 7 bases unmatched. The CDR3 runs to 16 residues. This CDR3 reads CASSLFGTRDTGELFF. The CDR3 DNA sequence: TGCGCCAGCAGCCTTTTCGGGACTAGGGACACCGGGGAGCTGTTTTTT.

The V and J genes are TRBV30 and TRBJ2-1; 7 bases are a match to TRBD1. Germline trimming cut 2 bases from V and 3 bases from J; bases unmatched to any gene: 10. Germline CDR1 GTSNPN, CDR2 SVGIG (reference sequence). This CDR3 region has 16 residues. CDR3 nucleotides: TGTGCCTGGAGTACCAGACAGGGACCAATCTACAATGAGCAGTTCTTC. Its translation: CAWSTRQGPIYNEQFF.